A single sample gave rise to the 15 T cell receptor beta chains below, sequenced in a study of cytomegalovirus exposure and HLA in healthy donors. The PCR contained 60 Vbeta and 13 Jbeta primers. Clones were sequenced by immunoSEQ multiplex PCR, and TCRdb holds only the in-frame ones, with some missing. The data show about 140,000 clones, approximately 73% seen once. Material: PBMCs. These TCRs come from a man aged 30 to 45 in good health and CMV-seropositive.

The chain recombines TRBV9 with TRBJ2-3, with a weak D call TRBD2 (6 bases). V was clipped by 6 bases and J by 4 bases, with 12 bases between them. The germline CDR1 and CDR2 sequences are SGDLS and YYNGEE. The CDR3 spans 13 residues. This CDR3 reads CASTVPGADTQYF. CDR3 DNA: TGTGCCAGCACCGTCCCGGGAGCAGATACGCAGTATTTT.

This clone appeared a single time. The chain couples TRBV7-9 to TRBJ2-2; 9 nucleotides align to TRBD1. The CDR3 sequence is 15 residues long. The germline CDR1 and CDR2 sequences are SEHNR and FQNEAQ (reference sequence). The V and J ends lost 4 bases and 3 bases, in that order; junction bases with no gene match: 3. CDR3 in DNA: TGTGCCAGCAGCTCATGGGACAGGGACACCGGGGAGCTGTTTTTT. Protein product: CASSSWDRDTGELFF.

The V and J genes are TRBV19 and TRBJ1-5, with D tentatively TRBD1 (6 bases). The CDR3 covers 14 residues. Germline CDR1 LNHDA, CDR2 SQIVND (reference sequence). CDR3 residues: CGTGGRLGNQPQHF. The CDR3 DNA reads TGTGGTACGGGGGGGCGGTTGGGCAATCAGCCCCAGCATTTT.

The chain links TRBV6-5 to TRBJ2-7; D is unresolved. Trimming took 0 bases from V and 7 from J, leaving 10 bases between them. The CDR3 extends over 13 amino acids. The germline CDR1 and CDR2 sequences are MNHEY and SVGAGI. This CDR3 reads CASSYSIYGEQYF. CDR3 nucleotides: TGTGCCAGCAGTTACTCGATCTACGGGGAGCAGTACTTC.

V is TRBV5-1 and J is TRBJ1-4; the D is unclear. There are 14 residues in the CDR3. Trimming cost V 1 base and J 6 bases, with 10 bases left between them. Germline V gives CDR1 SGHRS, CDR2 YFSETQ. The CDR3, as DNA: TGCGCCAGCAGCTTGAGAGGTTCCGATGAAAAACTGTTTTTT. This gives the protein CASSLRGSDEKLFF.

This clone was counted between two and nine times. The chain links TRBV27 to TRBJ2-2; perhaps TRBD2 as D (6 bases). The germline CDR1 and CDR2 sequences are MNHEY and SMNVEV (reference sequence). The CDR3 consists of 14 residues. V lost 6 bases, J lost 7 bases, and 15 bases lay in between. Here the CDR3 DNA reads TGTGCCAGCAGGCTAGGAGGGAGTGGCGGGGAGCTGTTTTTT. This encodes CASRLGGSGGELFF.

The chain joins TRBV10-3 to TRBJ1-4; 7 bases are a match to TRBD1. V shed 2 bases and J 8 bases; nucleotides not matched to a gene: 5. Germline V gene lookup returns CDR1 ENHRY and CDR2 SYGVKD. CDR3 length equals 14 residues. The CDR3 here is CAISEGDRDEKLFF. The CDR3 DNA reads TGTGCCATCAGTGAGGGTGACAGGGACGAAAAACTGTTTTTT.

The chain uses TRBV2 and TRBJ2-7; 8 nucleotides align to TRBD1. The CDR3 contains 15 residues. Germline V gene lookup returns CDR1 SNHLY and CDR2 FYNNEI. The trim removed 4 bases at V and 7 bases at J, leaving 12 bases unmatched. The CDR3 bases are TGTGCCAGCAGTGCGGGACAGGTGGAAGCCTGGGAGCAGTACTTC. Encoded protein: CASSAGQVEAWEQYF.

The chain employs TRBV30 and TRBJ1-5, with D possibly TRBD1 on 6 matching bases. CDR3 length: 14 residues. Germline assignment: CDR1 GTSNPN and CDR2 SVGIG (reference sequence). Deletions cut 3 bases from V and 5 bases from J, with 14 bases between. CDR3 residues: CAWSNGQSYQPQHF. As DNA, the CDR3 is TGTGCCTGGAGCAACGGACAGAGTTATCAGCCCCAGCATTTT.

The chain couples TRBV7-9 to TRBJ2-5; D unresolved. Trimming took off 7 bases at V and 2 bases at J, with 20 bases between the two ends. The V gene's germline CDR1 is SEHNR and CDR2 FQNEAQ (reference sequence). CDR3 length equals 16 residues. The CDR3 reads CASTSLPLAIQETQYF. The CDR3 DNA sequence: TGTGCCAGCACCTCTCTCCCGTTGGCCATACAAGAGACCCAGTACTTC.

CDR3 bases: TGTGCCAGCAGACCCGGGACTAGTTCGACAGATACGCAGTATTTT. It encodes CASRPGTSSTDTQYF. This sequence joins TRBV2 and TRBJ2-3; TRBD2 matches at 8 bases. Germline values: CDR1 SNHLY, CDR2 FYNNEI. Losses at the gene ends were 6 bases for V and 3 bases for J; bases not matched to a gene: 8. The CDR3 is made up of 15 amino acids.

Of note for this clone: The same CDR3 can be traced to other DNA sequences in this sample. The chain combines TRBV9 with TRBJ2-3, with TRBD2 matching over 13 bases. The CDR3 sequence is 19 residues long. J gave up 6 bases and V 0 bases, and 13 bases lay outside the gene matches. The V gene's germline CDR1 is SGDLS and CDR2 YYNGEE. DNA for the CDR3: TGTGCCAGCAGCGTAGGCTCTTCGACTAGCGGGAGGAGGGGGGATACGCAGTATTTT. Amino acids: CASSVGSSTSGRRGDTQYF.

A word on this clone: At one of its ends the junction is not consistent with the germline gene, which may arise from a read error. J is TRBJ2-1 and V is TRBV9, with D possibly TRBD2 on 6 matching bases. The germline gives CDR1 SGDLS, CDR2 YYNGEE. The CDR3 is 15 residues long. The CDR3 nucleotides read TGTACCAGCAGCGTCCGGGACTGGGTATACAATGAGCAGTTCTTC. This codes for CTSSVRDWVYNEQFF.

The chain is built from TRBV18 and TRBJ1-2; maybe TRBD1 (6 bases). From germline, CDR1 is KGHSH and CDR2 LQKENI. CDR3 length equals 14 residues. Deletions cut 3 bases from V and 3 bases from J, with 11 bases between. The CDR3 region has the DNA TGTGCCAGCTCACCCACAGGGTCAGACTATGGCTACACCTTC. It specifies CASSPTGSDYGYTF.

The gene calls are TRBV30 and TRBJ2-2; the D is unclear. Trimming left V 4 bases short and J 7 bases short, with 16 bases between. Germline V lookup: CDR1 GTSNPN, CDR2 SVGIG (reference sequence). This CDR3 region has 14 residues. Written as DNA, the CDR3 is TGTGCCTGGAACCAAGATGGCCGGGTCGGGGAGCTGTTTTTT. This gives the protein CAWNQDGRVGELFF.